A selection of T cell receptor beta chains follows, all from one sample in a study of CD8+ T cells in alopecia areata. Libraries were prepared by immunoSEQ multiplex PCR; TCRdb keeps only in-frame clonotypes and omits some of them. The table has about 150,000 clones, nearly 55% seen once. Sequencing used CD8+ T cells sorted from blood, obtained at week 4, from a patient treated with tofacitinib. These receptors were taken from a human donor with alopecia areata. The CDR3 runs from the conserved cysteine through the conserved F or W. The D gene is left open where the match is weak. Expanded clones get a size class; other rows say once, few or many, or leave the size out.

J gene	V gene	clone size	D gene	CDR3 protein	CDR3 DNA
TRBJ1-1	TRBV4-1	-	-	CASSQDLGSTEAFF	TGCGCCAGCAGCCAAGATCTAGGTAGTACCGAAGCTTTCTTT
TRBJ1-1	TRBV7-6	-	-	CASSDRQDGAEAFF	TGTGCCAGCAGCGACAGACAGGATGGCGCTGAAGCTTTCTTT
TRBJ2-1	TRBV30	-	-	CAWSVTSYNEQFF	TGTGCCTGGAGTGTAACCTCCTACAATGAGCAGTTCTTC
TRBJ1-2	TRBV15	-	TRBD1	CATSLGGLTYGYTF	TGTGCCACCAGCCTAGGGGGCTTGACCTATGGCTACACCTTC
TRBJ1-1	TRBV27	few	-	CASSNRGVFTEAFF	TGTGCCAGCAGCAACCGAGGGGTTTTCACTGAAGCTTTCTTT
TRBJ2-1	TRBV15	-	TRBD1	CATSTGLLYNEQFF	TGTGCCACCTCGACAGGGCTCCTCTACAATGAGCAGTTCTTC
TRBJ2-7	TRBV6-1	few	TRBD2	CASSGTSGGSYEQYF	TGTGCCAGCAGTGGGACTAGCGGGGGCTCCTACGAGCAGTACTTC
TRBJ2-3	TRBV19	-	-	CASSYTGDTDTQYF	TGTGCCAGTAGTTACACGGGAGACACAGATACGCAGTATTTT
TRBJ1-1	TRBV9	medium-sized	-	CASSGTGLGAFF	TGTGCCAGCAGCGGCACAGGGCTAGGAGCTTTCTTT
TRBJ1-2	TRBV9	-	TRBD1	CASSANRGRNYGYTF	TGTGCCAGCAGTGCGAACAGGGGGCGCAACTATGGCTACACCTTC
TRBJ2-5	TRBV5-8	-	-	CASSPSPPTGLGETQYF	TGTGCCAGCAGCCCGTCCCCGCCGACAGGTTTGGGAGAGACCCAGTACTTC
TRBJ2-2	TRBV7-8	few	-	CASSNVVVVNTAGELFF	TGTGCCAGCAGCAACGTCGTGGTCGTGAACACGGCCGGGGAGCTGTTTTTT
TRBJ1-2	TRBV11-1	-	-	CASSSTGDYGYTF	TGTGCCAGCAGCTCAACAGGAGACTATGGCTACACCTTC
TRBJ1-1	TRBV4-1	-	TRBD1	CASSHLQGADTEAFF	TGCGCCAGCAGCCACTTACAGGGGGCGGACACTGAAGCTTTCTTT
TRBJ1-2	TRBV30	-	TRBD1	CAWSLGGDYGYTF	TGTGCCTGGAGCCTAGGGGGCGACTATGGCTACACCTTC
TRBJ2-5	TRBV11-2	few	TRBD2	CASSLVAGLAGYQETQYF	TGTGCCAGCAGCTTAGTAGCGGGACTAGCGGGGTACCAAGAGACCCAGTACTTC
TRBJ2-7	TRBV14	-	-	CASAEAGLTYEQYF	TGTGCCAGCGCCGAGGCAGGCCTCACCTACGAGCAGTACTTC
TRBJ2-3	TRBV4-1	-	-	CASSQDGGGRQYF	TGCGCCAGCAGCCAAGATGGGGGCGGAAGGCAGTATTTT
TRBJ1-1	TRBV29-1	-	-	CSVVRGTEAFF	TGCAGCGTTGTAAGGGGAACTGAAGCTTTCTTT
TRBJ2-3	TRBV15	once	TRBD2	CATSAQGLAATDTQYF	TGTGCCACCAGCGCACAGGGACTAGCGGCCACAGATACGCAGTATTTT
TRBJ2-7	TRBV30	-	-	CAWSKYVATEQYF	TGTGCCTGGAGTAAATACGTAGCCACCGAGCAGTACTTC
TRBJ2-1	TRBV5-4	-	TRBD1	CASSSLDRGKNNEQFF	TGTGCCAGCAGCTCCCTGGACAGGGGCAAGAACAATGAGCAGTTCTTC